The 2 T cell receptor beta chains listed next were all sequenced from one sample in a study of cytotoxic CD8 clonotypes in ibrutinib-treated CLL. Generated by immunoSEQ multiplex PCR, the TCRdb table keeps only in-frame clones and is missing some. The sample lists 11,000 to 15,000 clones, roughly 64% occurring once. The material was PBMCs, obtained before ibrutinib treatment. All receptors come from a human donor with chronic lymphocytic leukemia.

This clone was observed a few times. This chain links TRBV7-6 with TRBJ2-5; TRBD2 agrees at 11 bases. Looked up from germline, CDR1 is SGHVS and CDR2 is FNYEAQ. The trim removed 6 bases at V and 8 bases at J, leaving 8 bases unmatched. The CDR3 covers 14 residues. In DNA form, the CDR3 reads TGTGCCAGCAGGGACTCTAGCGGGGGGCCCACCCAGTACTTC. Its protein product is CASRDSSGGPTQYF.

The gene calls are TRBV19 and TRBJ1-6, with D maybe TRBD1 (6 bases). Germline-derived CDR1 and CDR2 are LNHDA and SQIVND (reference sequence). The CDR3 loop spans 14 amino acids. V lost 3 bases to trimming and J lost 11 bases, with 14 bases between them. CDR3 in amino acids: CASSMFPGGPPLHF. CDR3 bases: TGTGCCAGTAGTATGTTCCCTGGGGGCCCACCCCTCCACTTT.